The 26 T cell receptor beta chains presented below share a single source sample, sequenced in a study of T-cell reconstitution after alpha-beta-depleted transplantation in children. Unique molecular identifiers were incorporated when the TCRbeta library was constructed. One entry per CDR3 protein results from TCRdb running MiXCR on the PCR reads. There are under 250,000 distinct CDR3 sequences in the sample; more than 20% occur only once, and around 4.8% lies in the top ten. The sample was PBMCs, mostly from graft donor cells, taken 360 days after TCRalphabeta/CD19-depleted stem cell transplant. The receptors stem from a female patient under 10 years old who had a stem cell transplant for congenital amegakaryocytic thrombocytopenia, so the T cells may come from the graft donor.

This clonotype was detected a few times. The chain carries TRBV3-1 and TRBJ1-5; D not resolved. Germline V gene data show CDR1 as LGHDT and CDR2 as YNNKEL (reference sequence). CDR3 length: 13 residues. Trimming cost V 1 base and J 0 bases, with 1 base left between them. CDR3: CASSQASNQPQHF. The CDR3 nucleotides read TGTGCCAGCAGCCAAGCTAGCAATCAGCCCCAGCATTTT.

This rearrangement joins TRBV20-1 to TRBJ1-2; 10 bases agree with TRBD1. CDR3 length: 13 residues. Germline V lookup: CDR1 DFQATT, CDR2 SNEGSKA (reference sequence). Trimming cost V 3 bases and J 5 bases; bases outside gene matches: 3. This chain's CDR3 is CSASGQGEYGYTF. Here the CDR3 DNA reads TGCAGTGCTAGCGGACAGGGGGAATATGGCTACACCTTC.

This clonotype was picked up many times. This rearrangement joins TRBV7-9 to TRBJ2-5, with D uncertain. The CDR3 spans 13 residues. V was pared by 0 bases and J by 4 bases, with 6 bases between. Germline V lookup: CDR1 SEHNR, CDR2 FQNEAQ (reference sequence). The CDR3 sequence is CASSLALGETQYF. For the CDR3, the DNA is TGTGCCAGCAGCTTAGCGCTAGGAGAGACCCAGTACTTC. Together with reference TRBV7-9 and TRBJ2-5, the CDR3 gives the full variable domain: DTGVSQNPRHKITKRGQNVTFRCDPISEHNRLYWYRQTLGQGPEFLTYFQNEAQLEKSRLLSDRFSAERPKGSFSTLEIQRTEQGDSAMYLCASSLALGETQYFGPGTRLLVL.

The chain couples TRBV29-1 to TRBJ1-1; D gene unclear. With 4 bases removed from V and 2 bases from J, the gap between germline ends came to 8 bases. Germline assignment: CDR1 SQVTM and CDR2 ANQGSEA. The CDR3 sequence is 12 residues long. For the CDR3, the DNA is TGCAGCGTTGCAGGTTCTAACACTGAAGCTTTCTTT. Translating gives CSVAGSNTEAFF. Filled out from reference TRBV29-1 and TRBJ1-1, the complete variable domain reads SAVISQKPSRDICQRGTSLTIQCQVDSQVTMMFWYRQQPGQSLTLIATANQGSEATYESGFVIDKFPISRPNLTFSTLTVSNMSPEDSSIYLCSVAGSNTEAFFGQGTRLTVV.

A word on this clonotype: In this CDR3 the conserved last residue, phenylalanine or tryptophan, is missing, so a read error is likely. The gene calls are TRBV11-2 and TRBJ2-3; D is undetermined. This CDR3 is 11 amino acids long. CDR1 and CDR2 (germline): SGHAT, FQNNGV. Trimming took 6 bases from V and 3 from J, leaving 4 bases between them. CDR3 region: CASRDTDTQYL. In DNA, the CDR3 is TGTGCCAGCAGAGATACAGATACGCAGTATTTA.

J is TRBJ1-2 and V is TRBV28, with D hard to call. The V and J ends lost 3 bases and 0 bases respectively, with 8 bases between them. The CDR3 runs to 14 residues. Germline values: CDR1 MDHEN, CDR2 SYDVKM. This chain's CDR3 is CASSFVLANYGYTF. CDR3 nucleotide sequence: TGTGCCAGCAGTTTCGTACTGGCTAACTATGGCTACACCTTC.

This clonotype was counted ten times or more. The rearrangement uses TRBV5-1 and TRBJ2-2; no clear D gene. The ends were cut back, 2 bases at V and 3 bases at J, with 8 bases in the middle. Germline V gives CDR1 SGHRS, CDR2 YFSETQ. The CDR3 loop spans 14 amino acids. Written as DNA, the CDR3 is TGCGCCAGCAGCTTTAATTCGGACACCGGGGAGCTGTTTTTT. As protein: CASSFNSDTGELFF.

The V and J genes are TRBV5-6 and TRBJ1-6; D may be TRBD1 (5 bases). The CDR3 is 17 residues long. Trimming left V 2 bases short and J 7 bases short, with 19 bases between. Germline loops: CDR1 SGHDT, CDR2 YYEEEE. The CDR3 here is CASSFISRWQGNSPLHF. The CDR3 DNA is TGTGCCAGCAGCTTTATTTCTCGGTGGCAGGGAAATTCACCCCTCCACTTT.

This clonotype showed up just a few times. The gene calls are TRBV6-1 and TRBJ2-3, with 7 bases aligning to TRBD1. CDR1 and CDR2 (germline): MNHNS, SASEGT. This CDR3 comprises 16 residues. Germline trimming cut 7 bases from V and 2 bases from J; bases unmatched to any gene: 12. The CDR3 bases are TGTGCCAGCACCACACGAGGGGGCAGACACACAGATACGCAGTATTTT. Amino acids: CASTTRGGRHTDTQYF.

CDR3 in DNA: TGTGCCTGGAGTCTGACTAGCGGGAGAGATACGCAGTATTTT. Translated, it gives CAWSLTSGRDTQYF. The chain employs TRBV30 and TRBJ2-3; the match to TRBD2 covers 12 bases. The CDR3 covers 14 residues. Germline CDR1 is GTSNPN and CDR2 is SVGIG (reference sequence). V lost 2 bases to trimming and J lost 5 bases; unmatched junction nucleotides: 2.

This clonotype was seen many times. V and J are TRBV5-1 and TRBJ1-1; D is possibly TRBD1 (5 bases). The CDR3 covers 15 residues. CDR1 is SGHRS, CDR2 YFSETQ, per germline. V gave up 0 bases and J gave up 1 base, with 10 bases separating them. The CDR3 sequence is CASSLALTGNTEAFF. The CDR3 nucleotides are TGCGCCAGCAGCTTGGCACTTACAGGGAACACTGAAGCTTTCTTT.

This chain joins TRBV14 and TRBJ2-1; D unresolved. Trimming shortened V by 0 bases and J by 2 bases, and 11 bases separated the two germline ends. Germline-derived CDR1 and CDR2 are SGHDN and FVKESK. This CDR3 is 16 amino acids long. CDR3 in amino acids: CASSQDWLRTYNEQFF. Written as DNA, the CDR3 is TGTGCCAGCAGCCAAGATTGGTTAAGAACCTACAATGAGCAGTTCTTC.

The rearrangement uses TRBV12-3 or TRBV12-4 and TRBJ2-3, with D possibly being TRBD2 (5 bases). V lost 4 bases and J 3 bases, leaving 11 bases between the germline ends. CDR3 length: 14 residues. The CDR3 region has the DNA TGTGCCAGCAGTTCATCCGGGGAAACAGATACGCAGTATTTT. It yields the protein CASSSSGETDTQYF.

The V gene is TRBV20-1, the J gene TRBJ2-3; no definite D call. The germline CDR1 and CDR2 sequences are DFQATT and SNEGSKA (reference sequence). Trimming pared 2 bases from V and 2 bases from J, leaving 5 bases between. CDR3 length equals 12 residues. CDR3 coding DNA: TGCAGTGCTAGACCTCACACAGATACGCAGTATTTT. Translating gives CSARPHTDTQYF.

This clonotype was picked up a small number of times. The CDR3 spells CASSLPRGLSYEQYF. The DNA for the CDR3 is TGTGCCAGCAGCCTTCCCAGGGGGCTCTCCTACGAGCAGTACTTC. V is TRBV7-8 and J is TRBJ2-7, with 8 bases lining up with TRBD1. Germline V gene data show CDR1 as SGHVS and CDR2 as FQNEAQ. J lost 0 bases, V lost 5 bases, and 6 bases had no gene match. The CDR3 runs 15 residues.

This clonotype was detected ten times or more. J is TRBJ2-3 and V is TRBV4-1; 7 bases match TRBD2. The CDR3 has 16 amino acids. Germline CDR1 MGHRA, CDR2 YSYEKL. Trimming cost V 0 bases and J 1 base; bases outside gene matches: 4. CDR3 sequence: CASSQDWGGGTDTQYF. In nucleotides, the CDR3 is TGCGCCAGCAGCCAAGATTGGGGGGGTGGCACAGATACGCAGTATTTT.

The CDR3 protein is CASSLDGSAAYEQYF. Here the CDR3 DNA reads TGTGCCAGCAGCCTAGACGGCAGCGCCGCCTACGAGCAGTACTTC. This chain uses TRBV7-9 with TRBJ2-7; the D is unclear. Between the trimmed V and J ends, which lost 5 bases and 2 bases, there was a span of 16 bases. The CDR3 is 15 residues long. From germline, CDR1 is SEHNR and CDR2 FQNEAQ (reference sequence).

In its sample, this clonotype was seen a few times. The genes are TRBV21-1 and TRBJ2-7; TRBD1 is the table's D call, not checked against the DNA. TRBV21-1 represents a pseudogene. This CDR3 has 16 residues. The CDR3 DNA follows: TGTGCCAGCAGCAAACTGAGGGGGGACCGATCCTACGAGCAGTACTTC. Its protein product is CASSKLRGDRSYEQYF.

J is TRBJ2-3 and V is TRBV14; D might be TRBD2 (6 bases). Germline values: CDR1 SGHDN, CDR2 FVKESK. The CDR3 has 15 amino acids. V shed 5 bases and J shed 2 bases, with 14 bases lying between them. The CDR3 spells CASSTGDSYTDTQYF. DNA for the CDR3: TGTGCCAGCAGCACCGGGGACTCCTACACAGATACGCAGTATTTT.

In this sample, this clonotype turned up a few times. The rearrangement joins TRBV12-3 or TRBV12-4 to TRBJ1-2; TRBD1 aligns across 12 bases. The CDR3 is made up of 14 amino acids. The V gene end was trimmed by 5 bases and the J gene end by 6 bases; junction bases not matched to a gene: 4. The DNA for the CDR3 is TGTGCCAGCAGTCCCGGGGACAGGGGGCATGGCTACACCTTC. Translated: CASSPGDRGHGYTF.

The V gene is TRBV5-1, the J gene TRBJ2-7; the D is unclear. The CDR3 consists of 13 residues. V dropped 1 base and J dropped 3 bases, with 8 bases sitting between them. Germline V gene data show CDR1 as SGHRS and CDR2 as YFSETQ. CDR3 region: CASSLLANYEQYF. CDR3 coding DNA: TGCGCCAGCAGCTTGTTAGCCAACTACGAGCAGTACTTC.

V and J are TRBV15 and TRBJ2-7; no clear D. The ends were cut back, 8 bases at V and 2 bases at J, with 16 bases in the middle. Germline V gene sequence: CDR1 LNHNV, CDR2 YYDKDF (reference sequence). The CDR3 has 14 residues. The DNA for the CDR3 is TGTGCCACCCAGCCGGAGCTGGGGACCTACGAGCAGTACTTC. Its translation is CATQPELGTYEQYF.

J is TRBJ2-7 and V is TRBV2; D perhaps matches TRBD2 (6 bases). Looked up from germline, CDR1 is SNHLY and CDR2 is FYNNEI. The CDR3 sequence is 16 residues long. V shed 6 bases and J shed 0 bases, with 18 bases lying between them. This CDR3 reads CASSLEGGASSYEQYF. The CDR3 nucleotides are TGTGCCAGCAGCCTAGAAGGCGGGGCAAGCTCCTACGAGCAGTACTTC.

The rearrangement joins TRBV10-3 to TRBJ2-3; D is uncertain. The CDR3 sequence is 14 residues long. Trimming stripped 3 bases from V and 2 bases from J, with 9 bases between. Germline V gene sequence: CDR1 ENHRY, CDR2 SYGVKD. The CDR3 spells CAISDLQTTDTQYF. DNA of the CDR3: TGTGCCATCAGTGACCTACAGACCACAGATACGCAGTATTTT.

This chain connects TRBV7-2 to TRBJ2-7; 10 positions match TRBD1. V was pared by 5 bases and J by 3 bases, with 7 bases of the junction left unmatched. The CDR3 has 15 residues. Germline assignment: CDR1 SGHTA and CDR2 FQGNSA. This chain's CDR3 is CASSPTGGAFYEQYF. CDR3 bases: TGTGCCAGCAGCCCGACAGGGGGCGCCTTCTACGAGCAGTACTTC.

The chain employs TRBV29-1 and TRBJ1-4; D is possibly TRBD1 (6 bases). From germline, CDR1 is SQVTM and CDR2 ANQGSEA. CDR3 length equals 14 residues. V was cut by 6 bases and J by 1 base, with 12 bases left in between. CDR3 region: CSVRGRLTNEKLFF. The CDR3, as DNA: TGCAGCGTCAGGGGCAGGTTAACTAATGAAAAACTGTTTTTT.